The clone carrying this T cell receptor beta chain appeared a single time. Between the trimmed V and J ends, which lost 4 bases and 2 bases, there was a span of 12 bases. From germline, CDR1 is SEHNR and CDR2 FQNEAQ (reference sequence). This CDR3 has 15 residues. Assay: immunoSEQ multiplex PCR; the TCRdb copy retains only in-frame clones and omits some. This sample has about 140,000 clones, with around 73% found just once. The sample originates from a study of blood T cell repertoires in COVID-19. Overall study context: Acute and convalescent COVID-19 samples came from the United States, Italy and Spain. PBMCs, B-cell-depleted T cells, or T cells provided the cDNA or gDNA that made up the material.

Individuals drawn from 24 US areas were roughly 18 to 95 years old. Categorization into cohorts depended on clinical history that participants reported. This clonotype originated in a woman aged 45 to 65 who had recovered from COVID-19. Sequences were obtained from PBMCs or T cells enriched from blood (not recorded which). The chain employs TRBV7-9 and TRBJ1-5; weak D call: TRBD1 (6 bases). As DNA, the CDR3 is TGTGCCAGCAGCTCGCAGGGGTTTGGCAATCAGCCCCAGCATTTT. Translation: CASSSQGFGNQPQHF.